One sample yielded the 23 T cell receptor beta chains listed below, sequenced in a study of tumor-infiltrating lymphocytes in primary liver carcinoma (TCRdb year 2017). TCRdb shows the sequencer as Illumina HiSeq 2500. Starting from approximately 460 ng total RNA, TCRbeta-specific cDNA was produced by reverse transcription with a constant-region primer and ProtoScript II reverse transcriptase. Construction of the TCRbeta libraries relied on three nested rounds of multiplex PCR, following a slightly modified ARM-PCR procedure. Each of the first two PCR rounds ran for approximately 10 cycles using multiplex TRBV1-TRBV30 forward primers together with a Cbeta reverse primer. TCRdb took the public reads, trimmed them with fastp at Q25, ran MiXCR for clone calling and kept in-frame beta chains. Merged by CDR3 protein, the rows form single entries marked with the most common genes and DNA. The sample has just over 300,000 distinct CDR3 sequences on record, roughly three fifths of them singletons. The top ten clonotypes cover approximately 15% of the sample.

Blood RNA was extracted from unsorted whole blood with TRIzol reagent; germline DNA came from the DNeasy Blood & Tissue kit. Material for sequencing was peripheral blood. These receptors all come from a woman aged 30 to 39 with primary liver carcinoma and hepatitis B virus infection.

Worth noting for this clonotype: One end of the junction is discordant with germline, which a read error may explain. The chain uses TRBV6-2 or TRBV6-3 and TRBJ1-2; 7 positions match TRBD1. This CDR3 contains 15 residues. CDR1 is MNHEY and CDR2 is SVGEGT in the germline V gene. CDR3 sequence reads: CASRSHDRENYGNTF. The CDR3 bases are TGTGCCAGCAGGTCACACGACAGGGAGAACTATGGCAACACCTTC.

This clonotype showed up many times. CDR3 DNA: TGCGCCAGCAGCTTGGCCGGGACAGGGGGCAGAAATGAGCAGTTCTTC. Translation gives CASSLAGTGGRNEQFF. The V gene is TRBV5-1, the J gene TRBJ2-1; 12 nucleotides agree with TRBD1. The CDR3 length is 16 residues. Germline trimming cut 0 bases from V and 7 bases from J; bases unmatched to any gene: 5. Per the germline V gene, CDR1 is SGHRS and CDR2 is YFSETQ.

This clonotype was detected only a few times. The junction differs from germline at one of its ends, possibly a read error. V and J are TRBV6-6 and TRBJ2-6; D could derive from TRBD1 or TRBD2 (7 bases each). The length of the CDR3 is 17 residues. The germline CDR1 and CDR2 sequences are MNHNY and SVGAGI (reference sequence). In DNA form, the CDR3 reads TGTGTCAGCATTACCAACAGGGGACTATCTGGGACCAACGTCCTGACTTTC. Residues: CVSITNRGLSGTNVLTF.

As to this clonotype: The conserved phenylalanine or tryptophan is not found at the CDR3 terminus, so this likely reflects a read error. The DNA is omitted, as the CDR3 cannot be located on it reliably, and the CDR3 follows TCRdb's listing. The chain has TRBV11-3 and TRBJ2-3; the tabulated D call, TRBD1, remains unverified against the DNA. Germline-derived CDR1 and CDR2 are SGHNT and YENEEA. Ends included, the CDR3 has 18 residues. The CDR3 sequence is CASSLVSLGTGDTDTQYS.

To note about this clonotype: This may come from a read error, since a much larger clone is one base off. CDR3 in amino acids: CASSYTGTSVNSLANNIQYF. CDR3 sequence (DNA): TGTGCCAGCAGCTACACCGGGACTAGCGTTAACTCGCTAGCCAATAACATTCAGTACTTC. The chain recombines TRBV6-6 with TRBJ2-4, with TRBD2 matching 10 bases. The germline V gene encodes CDR1 MNHNY and CDR2 SVGAGI (reference sequence). The CDR3 covers 20 residues.

This clonotype showed up many times. The chain recombines TRBV12-3 or TRBV12-4 with TRBJ2-1; D possibly corresponds to TRBD2 (5 bases). This CDR3 region has 15 residues. V shed 0 bases and J shed 3 bases, with 9 bases lying between them. The CDR3 DNA reads TGTGCCAGCAGTTTAGCTGGGAGCCTCTACAATGAGCAGTTCTTC. As protein: CASSLAGSLYNEQFF.

This clonotype is a singleton in its sample. One end of the junction varies from germline; a read error may be responsible. The V gene is TRBV6-6, the J gene TRBJ2-7; TRBD2 is a possible D gene (6 bases). Germline-derived CDR1 and CDR2 are MNHNY and SVGAGI (reference sequence). This CDR3 has 13 amino acids. CDR3 coding DNA: TGTGCTAGCAGTAACGGGGGAAACTACGATCAGTACTTC. As protein: CASSNGGNYDQYF.

As concerns this clonotype: This may arise from a read error, as a much more abundant clone is one base away. The rearrangement joins TRBV12-3 or TRBV12-4 to TRBJ1-5, with a weak D call TRBD1 (5 bases). This CDR3 comprises 16 residues. V lost 7 bases and J lost 3, with 19 bases in between. CDR3 DNA: TGTGCCAGCAATTTCCGCGGGGCGAACCTCAATCAGCCCCAGCATTTT. Its translation is CASNFRGANLNQPQHF.

Note on this clonotype: At one of its ends the junction is not consistent with the germline gene, which may arise from a read error. The chain couples TRBV4-3 to TRBJ2-7; D ambiguous. Germline V CDR1 and CDR2: LGHNA, YSLEER. CDR3 size: 16 residues. The CDR3 here is CASNQLDLTPSYEQYF. The CDR3 DNA reads TGCGCCAGCAACCAATTGGATCTGACACCCTCCTACGAGCAGTACTTC.

The V and J genes are TRBV6-5 and TRBJ2-7, with 7 bases aligning to TRBD2. J gave up 5 bases and V 5 bases, and 15 bases lay outside the gene matches. Germline CDR1 is MNHEY and CDR2 is SVGAGI. The CDR3 contains 16 residues. CDR3 sequence (DNA): TGTGCCAGCAGTCCAAGAGGAGCGGGAATGGAAGACGAGCAGTACTTC. This translates into CASSPRGAGMEDEQYF.

Concerning this clonotype: Relative to the germline gene, one junction end is altered; a read error may explain this. The V call is TRBV6-2 or TRBV6-3, the J call TRBJ2-3, with D uncertain. There are 16 residues in the CDR3. Germline loops: CDR1 MNHEY, CDR2 SVGEGT. The CDR3 region is CASTGFPGYSTDSQYF. CDR3 nucleotide sequence: TGTGCCAGCACCGGATTCCCTGGGTATAGCACAGATTCGCAGTATTTT.

This clonotype was observed at least ten times. This chain links TRBV11-2 with TRBJ2-7; 8 bases match TRBD1. The CDR3 sequence is 16 residues long. With 5 bases clipped from V and 3 bases from J, the junction kept 12 bases outside the gene matches. Germline V gene lookup returns CDR1 SGHAT and CDR2 FQNNGV. The CDR3 DNA sequence: TGTGCCAGCAGCCCCGGGACAGGCCCTACCTACTACGAGCAGTACTTC. Protein sequence: CASSPGTGPTYYEQYF.

Concerning this clonotype: Just one base apart from a much larger clone, this may be a read error. J is TRBJ2-1 and V is TRBV6-1; 10 nucleotides line up with TRBD2. Unmatched junction bases numbered 14, after V lost 7 bases and J lost 5 bases. The CDR3 extends over 17 amino acids. Germline V gene data show CDR1 as MNHNS and CDR2 as SASEGT. CDR3 bases: TGTGCCAGCAATACCCTAGGCGGGACTAGCGCCCACAATGAGCAGTTCTTC. Translation gives CASNTLGGTSAHNEQFF.

The chain recombines TRBV14 with TRBJ2-3, with a weak D call TRBD2 (6 bases). The germline V and J ends were trimmed by 4 bases and 6 bases, with 20 bases remaining between them. The CDR3 spans 16 residues. The germline gives CDR1 SGHDN, CDR2 FVKESK. The chain's CDR3 is CASSPGGTGTRDTQYF. CDR3 bases: TGTGCCAGCAGCCCTGGCGGGACGGGGACGCGGGATACGCAGTATTTT.

Remarks on this clonotype: A read error may be the cause here, since a much bigger clone is one base away. This chain uses TRBV29-1 with TRBJ2-1, with no clear D. From germline, CDR1 is SQVTM and CDR2 ANQGSEA. The V end was cut by 5 bases, the J end by 8 bases, with 10 bases between. The CDR3 is 11 residues long. The DNA for the CDR3 is TGCAGCGTTAGACGGAACGATGAGCAGTTCTTC. This codes for CSVRRNDEQFF.

Regarding this clonotype: With a much larger clone just one base away, this may be a read error. The conserved phenylalanine or tryptophan normally closing the CDR3 is absent here, so this likely arose from a read error. The chain recombines TRBV12-3 or TRBV12-4 with TRBJ2-1; possible D gene TRBD2, 6 bases. The CDR3 is 14 amino acids. V dropped 6 bases and J dropped 8 bases, with 17 bases sitting between them. The CDR3 sequence is CASRPRLEPHEQFL. The CDR3 coding sequence is TGTGCCAGCAGGCCTCGACTAGAACCCCATGAGCAGTTCTTA.

The CDR3 protein is CAWTAGSGSEAFF. DNA of the CDR3: TGTGCCTGGACGGCAGGGAGCGGGTCTGAAGCTTTCTTT. This rearrangement joins TRBV30 to TRBJ1-1; weak D call: TRBD1 (5 bases). CDR3 size: 13 residues. CDR1 is GTSNPN, CDR2 SVGIG, per germline (reference sequence). V gave up 4 bases and J gave up 6 bases, with 15 bases separating them.

This clonotype was seen ten or more times. This chain joins TRBV4-1 and TRBJ2-7; D is ambiguous. Between the trimmed V and J ends, which lost 1 base and 0 bases, there was a span of 4 bases. Germline V gene sequence: CDR1 MGHRA, CDR2 YSYEKL. CDR3 length: 13 residues. The CDR3 sequence: CASSQAHSYEQYF. The DNA for the CDR3 is TGCGCCAGCAGCCAAGCCCACTCCTACGAGCAGTACTTC.

The gene calls are TRBV11-2 and TRBJ2-5; no reliable D call. Per germline, CDR1 SGHAT and CDR2 FQNNGV. The CDR3 loop spans 13 amino acids. Trimming stripped 10 bases from V and 5 bases from J, with 17 bases between. The DNA for the CDR3 is TGTGCCATCACCTTACCGGCTACGGAGACCCAGTACTTC. This codes for CAITLPATETQYF.

This clonotype occurred a few times. A much larger clone sits a single nucleotide away, making a read error possible. The rearrangement links TRBV11-2 to TRBJ2-2, with a tentative D call TRBD2 (6 bases). From germline, CDR1 is SGHAT and CDR2 FQNNGV. The CDR3 length is 17 residues. Trimming took 4 bases from V and 6 from J, leaving 21 bases between them. CDR3 region: CASSSRSSGLNAGELFF. The CDR3, as DNA: TGTGCCAGCAGCTCGCGGAGCAGCGGGCTTAACGCCGGGGAGCTGTTTTTT.

This clonotype has just one count. This may stem from a read error, because a much larger clone lies one nucleotide away. The J gene is TRBJ1-5, the V gene TRBV4-1; D is undetermined. The CDR3 runs 15 residues. Germline lookup yields CDR1 MGHRA and CDR2 YSYEKL. CDR3 in amino acids: CASSQDWRTNQPLHF. CDR3 coding DNA: TGCGCCAGCAGCCAAGATTGGCGGACCAATCAGCCCCTGCATTTT.

The gene calls are TRBV6-2 or TRBV6-3 and TRBJ2-1, with TRBD2 matching over 11 bases. Trimming cost V 4 bases and J 0 bases; bases outside gene matches: 17. Germline V gene data show CDR1 as MNHEY and CDR2 as SVGEGT. The CDR3 runs 21 residues. For the CDR3, the DNA is TGTGCCAGCAGTTTTCTTCTACCGGGACTAGCGGTTATAAGCTCCTACAATGAGCAGTTCTTC. It translates to CASSFLLPGLAVISSYNEQFF.

In regard to this clonotype: At one boundary the junction diverges from the germline segment, which might be a read error. The V call is TRBV5-6, the J call TRBJ2-1; 8 bases match TRBD2. Germline values: CDR1 SGHDT, CDR2 YYEEEE. This CDR3 has 13 amino acids. The CDR3 DNA follows: TGTACCAGCAGCTCGGAGACTAGCGATGAGCAGTTCTTC. It is translated as CTSSSETSDEQFF.